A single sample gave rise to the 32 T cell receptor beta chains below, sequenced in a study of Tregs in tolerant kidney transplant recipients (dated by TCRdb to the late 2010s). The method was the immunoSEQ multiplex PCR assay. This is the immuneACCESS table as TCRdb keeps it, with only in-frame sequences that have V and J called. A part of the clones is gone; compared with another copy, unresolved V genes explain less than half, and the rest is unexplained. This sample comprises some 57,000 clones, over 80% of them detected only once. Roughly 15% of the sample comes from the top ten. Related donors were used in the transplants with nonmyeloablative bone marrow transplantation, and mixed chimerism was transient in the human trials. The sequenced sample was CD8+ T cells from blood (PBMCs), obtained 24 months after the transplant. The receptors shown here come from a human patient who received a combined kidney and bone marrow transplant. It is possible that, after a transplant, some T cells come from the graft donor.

CDR3 coding DNA: TGTGCCAGCAGCTTTGCTAGCGGTCAAGAGACCCAGTACTTC. This encodes CASSFASGQETQYF. This chain uses TRBV7-9 with TRBJ2-5; TRBD2 matches at 7 bases. The CDR3 extends over 14 amino acids. Germline V gene data show CDR1 as SEHNR and CDR2 as FQNEAQ (reference sequence). The trim removed 3 bases at V and 2 bases at J, leaving 3 bases unmatched.

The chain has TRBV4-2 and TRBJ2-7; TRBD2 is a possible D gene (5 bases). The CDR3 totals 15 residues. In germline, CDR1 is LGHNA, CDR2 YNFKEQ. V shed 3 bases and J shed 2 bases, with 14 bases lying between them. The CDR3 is CASSQEVGMAYEQYF. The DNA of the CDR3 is TGTGCCAGCAGCCAGGAGGTGGGTATGGCCTACGAGCAGTACTTC.

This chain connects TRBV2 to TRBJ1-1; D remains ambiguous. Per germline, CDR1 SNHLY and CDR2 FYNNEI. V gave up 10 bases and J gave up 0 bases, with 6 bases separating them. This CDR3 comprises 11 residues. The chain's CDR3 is CATTMNTEAFF. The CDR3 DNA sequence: TGTGCCACCACTATGAACACTGAAGCTTTCTTT.

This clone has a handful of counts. The chain's CDR3 is CATSRVRDTTGELFF. The CDR3, as DNA: TGTGCCACCAGCAGAGTTAGGGACACAACCGGGGAGCTGTTTTTT. V gene TRBV15 combines with J gene TRBJ2-2, with a weak D call TRBD1 (6 bases). V gave up 1 base and J gave up 5 bases, with 11 bases separating them. The CDR3 has 15 amino acids. Germline assignment: CDR1 LNHNV and CDR2 YYDKDF (reference sequence).

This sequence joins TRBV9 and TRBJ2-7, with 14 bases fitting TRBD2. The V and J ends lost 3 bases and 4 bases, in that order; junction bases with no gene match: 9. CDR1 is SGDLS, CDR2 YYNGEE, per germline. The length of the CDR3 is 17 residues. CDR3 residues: CASSALGTSGGSYEQYF. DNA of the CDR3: TGTGCCAGCAGCGCGCTAGGGACTAGCGGGGGATCTTACGAGCAGTACTTC.

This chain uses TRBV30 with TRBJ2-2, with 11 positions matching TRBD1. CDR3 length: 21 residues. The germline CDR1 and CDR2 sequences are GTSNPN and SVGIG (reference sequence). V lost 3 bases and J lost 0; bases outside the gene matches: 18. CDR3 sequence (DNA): TGTGCCTGGAGCGGACAGGGGGCTGGTCCGATCCGTTTATCGAACACCGGGGAGCTGTTTTTT. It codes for CAWSGQGAGPIRLSNTGELFF.

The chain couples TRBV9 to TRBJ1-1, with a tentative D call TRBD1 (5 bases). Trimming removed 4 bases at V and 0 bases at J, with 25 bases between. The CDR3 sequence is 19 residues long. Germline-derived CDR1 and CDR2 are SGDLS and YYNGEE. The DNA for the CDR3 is TGTGCCAGCAGCCCTCGGGGGTTCTTTGATCTTACCATGAACACTGAAGCTTTCTTT. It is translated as CASSPRGFFDLTMNTEAFF.

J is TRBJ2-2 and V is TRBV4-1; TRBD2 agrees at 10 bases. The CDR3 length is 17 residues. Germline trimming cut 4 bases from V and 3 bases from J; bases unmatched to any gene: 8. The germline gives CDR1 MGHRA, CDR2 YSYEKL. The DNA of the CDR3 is TGCGCCAGCAGCCCGACGACAGCGGGGGGGCACACCGGGGAGCTGTTTTTT. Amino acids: CASSPTTAGGHTGELFF.

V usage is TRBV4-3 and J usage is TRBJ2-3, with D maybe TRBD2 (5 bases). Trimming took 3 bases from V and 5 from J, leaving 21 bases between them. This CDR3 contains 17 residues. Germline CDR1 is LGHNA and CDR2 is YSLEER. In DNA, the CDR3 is TGCGCCAGCAGCCAGCCACCCCTACTAGTCGCGCTAGATACGCAGTATTTT. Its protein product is CASSQPPLLVALDTQYF.

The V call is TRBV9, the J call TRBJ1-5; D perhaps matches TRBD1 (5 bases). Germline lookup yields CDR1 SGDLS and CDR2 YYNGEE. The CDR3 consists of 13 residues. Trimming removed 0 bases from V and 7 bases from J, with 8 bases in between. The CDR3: CASSVGGLQPQHF. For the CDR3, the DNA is TGTGCCAGCAGCGTAGGGGGACTCCAGCCCCAGCATTTT. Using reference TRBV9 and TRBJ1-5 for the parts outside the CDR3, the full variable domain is DSGVTQTPKHLITATGQRVTLRCSPRSGDLSVYWYQQSLDQGLQFLIQYYNGEERAKGNILERFSAQQFPDLHSELNLSSLELGDSALYFCASSVGGLQPQHFGDGTRLSIL.

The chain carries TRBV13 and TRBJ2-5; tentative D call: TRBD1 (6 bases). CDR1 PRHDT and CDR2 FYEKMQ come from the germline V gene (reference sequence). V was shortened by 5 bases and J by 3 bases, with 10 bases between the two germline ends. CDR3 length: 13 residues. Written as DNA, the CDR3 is TGTGCCAGCAGCCGATGGACAGAAGAGACCCAGTACTTC. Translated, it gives CASSRWTEETQYF.

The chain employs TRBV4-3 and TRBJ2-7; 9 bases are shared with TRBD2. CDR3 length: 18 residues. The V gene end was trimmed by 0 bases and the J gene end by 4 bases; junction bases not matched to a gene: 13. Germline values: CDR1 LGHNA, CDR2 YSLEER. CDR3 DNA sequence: TGCGCCAGCAGCCAAGATTGGGAGGGAGCGGGGGGATATTACGAGCAGTACTTC. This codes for CASSQDWEGAGGYYEQYF.

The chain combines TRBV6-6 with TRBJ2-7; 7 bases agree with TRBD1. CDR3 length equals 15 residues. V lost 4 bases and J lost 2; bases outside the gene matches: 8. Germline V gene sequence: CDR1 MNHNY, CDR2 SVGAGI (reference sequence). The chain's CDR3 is CASSSPTGSPYEQYF. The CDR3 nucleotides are TGTGCCAGCAGTTCCCCGACAGGGTCACCCTACGAGCAGTACTTC.

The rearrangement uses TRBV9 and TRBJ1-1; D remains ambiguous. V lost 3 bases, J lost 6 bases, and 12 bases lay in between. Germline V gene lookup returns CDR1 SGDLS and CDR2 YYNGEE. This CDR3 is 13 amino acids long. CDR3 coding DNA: TGTGCCAGCAGCGGAGCCGGACTTCCTGAAGCTTTCTTT. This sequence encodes CASSGAGLPEAFF.

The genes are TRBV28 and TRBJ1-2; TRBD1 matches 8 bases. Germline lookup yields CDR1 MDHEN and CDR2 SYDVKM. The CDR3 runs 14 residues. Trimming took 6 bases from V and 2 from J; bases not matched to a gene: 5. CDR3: CASSRQGTNYGYTF. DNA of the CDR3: TGTGCCAGCAGCCGACAGGGGACCAACTATGGCTACACCTTC.

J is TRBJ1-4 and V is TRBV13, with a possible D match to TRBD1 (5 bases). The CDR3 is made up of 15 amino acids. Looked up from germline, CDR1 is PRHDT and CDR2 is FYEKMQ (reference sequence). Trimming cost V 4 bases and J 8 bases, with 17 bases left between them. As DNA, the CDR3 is TGTGCCAGCAGCTCCCGGGGGGAGTCAGGGGAAAAACTGTTTTTT. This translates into CASSSRGESGEKLFF.

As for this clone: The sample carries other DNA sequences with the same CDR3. The CDR3 DNA follows: TGTGCCACCCACGACCCAGGGAAAACCTATAATTCACCCCTCCACTTT. This sequence encodes CATHDPGKTYNSPLHF. V and J are TRBV15 and TRBJ1-6; a weak D match, TRBD1 (5 bases). From germline, CDR1 is LNHNV and CDR2 YYDKDF (reference sequence). The CDR3 spans 16 residues. Trimming cost V 8 bases and J 2 bases, with 16 bases left between them.

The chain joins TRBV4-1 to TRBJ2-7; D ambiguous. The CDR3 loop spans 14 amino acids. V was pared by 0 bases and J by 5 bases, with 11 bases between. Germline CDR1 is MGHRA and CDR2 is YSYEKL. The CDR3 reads CASSQDPRSHEQYF. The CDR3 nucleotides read TGCGCCAGCAGCCAAGATCCGAGATCCCACGAGCAGTACTTC.

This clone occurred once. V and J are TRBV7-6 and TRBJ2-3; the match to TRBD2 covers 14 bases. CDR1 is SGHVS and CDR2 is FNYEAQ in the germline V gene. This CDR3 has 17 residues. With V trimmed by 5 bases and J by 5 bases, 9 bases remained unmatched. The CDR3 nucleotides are TGTGCCAGCAGCGCCACGGGACTAGCGGGAGACAGAGATACGCAGTATTTT. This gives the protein CASSATGLAGDRDTQYF.

The CDR3 reads CASSVWGTSSDTQYF. As DNA, the CDR3 is TGTGCCAGCAGCGTATGGGGGACTAGCAGCGATACGCAGTATTTT. The chain employs TRBV9 and TRBJ2-3; TRBD2 matches at 9 bases. The ends lost 1 base at V and 6 bases at J; junction bases unmatched: 6. Germline assignment: CDR1 SGDLS and CDR2 YYNGEE. The CDR3 has 15 amino acids.

In nucleotides, the CDR3 is TGTGCCAGCAGTTTGAGGATCTCGCAGGGGGACTATGGCTACACCTTC. Protein: CASSLRISQGDYGYTF. V usage is TRBV27 and J usage is TRBJ1-2; 7 bases fit TRBD1. There are 16 residues in the CDR3. CDR1 and CDR2 (germline): MNHEY, SMNVEV (reference sequence). V was clipped by 3 bases and J by 3 bases; unmatched bases: 10.

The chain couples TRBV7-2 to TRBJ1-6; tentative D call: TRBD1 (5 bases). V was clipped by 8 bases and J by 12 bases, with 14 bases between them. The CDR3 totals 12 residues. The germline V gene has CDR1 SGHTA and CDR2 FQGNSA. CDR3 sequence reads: CASERDSQPLHF. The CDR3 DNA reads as TGTGCCAGCGAACGGGACTCCCAACCCCTCCACTTT.

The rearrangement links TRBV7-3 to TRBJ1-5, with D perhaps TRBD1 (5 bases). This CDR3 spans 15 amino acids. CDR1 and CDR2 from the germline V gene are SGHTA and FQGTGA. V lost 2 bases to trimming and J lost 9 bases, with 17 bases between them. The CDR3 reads CASSLFPGGSWPQHF. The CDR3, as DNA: TGTGCCAGCAGCTTATTCCCGGGGGGGTCCTGGCCCCAGCATTTT. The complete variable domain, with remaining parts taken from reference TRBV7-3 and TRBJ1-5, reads GAGVSQTPSNKVTEKGKYVELRCDPISGHTALYWYRQSLGQGPEFLIYFQGTGAADDSGLPNDRFFAVRPEGSVSTLKIQRTERGDSAVYLCASSLFPGGSWPQHFGDGTRLSIL.

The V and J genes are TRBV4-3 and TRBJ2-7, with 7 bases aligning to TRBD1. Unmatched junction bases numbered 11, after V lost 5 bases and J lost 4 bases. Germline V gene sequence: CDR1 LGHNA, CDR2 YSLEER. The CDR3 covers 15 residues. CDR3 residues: CASSYSARGNYEQYF. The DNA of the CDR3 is TGCGCCAGCAGCTACTCGGCCAGGGGGAATTACGAGCAGTACTTC.

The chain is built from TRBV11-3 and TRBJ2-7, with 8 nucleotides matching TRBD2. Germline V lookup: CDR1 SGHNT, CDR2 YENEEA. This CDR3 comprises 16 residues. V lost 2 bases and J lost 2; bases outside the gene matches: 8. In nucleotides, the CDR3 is TGTGCCAGCAGCTTATTCGCACTAGCGGAGACCTACGAGCAGTACTTC. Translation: CASSLFALAETYEQYF.

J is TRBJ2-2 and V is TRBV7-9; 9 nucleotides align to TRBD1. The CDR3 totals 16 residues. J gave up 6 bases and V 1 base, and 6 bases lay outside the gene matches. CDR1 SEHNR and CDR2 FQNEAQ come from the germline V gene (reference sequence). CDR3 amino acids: CASSLVTGGIPGELFF. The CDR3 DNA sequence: TGTGCCAGCAGCTTAGTTACAGGGGGCATTCCCGGGGAGCTGTTTTTT.

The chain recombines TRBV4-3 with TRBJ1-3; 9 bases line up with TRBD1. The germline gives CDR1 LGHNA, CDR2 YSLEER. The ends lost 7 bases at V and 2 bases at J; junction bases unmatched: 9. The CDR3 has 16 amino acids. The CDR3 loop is CASTENRGPPGNTIYF. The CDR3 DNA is TGCGCCAGCACTGAAAACAGGGGGCCTCCTGGAAACACCATATATTTT.

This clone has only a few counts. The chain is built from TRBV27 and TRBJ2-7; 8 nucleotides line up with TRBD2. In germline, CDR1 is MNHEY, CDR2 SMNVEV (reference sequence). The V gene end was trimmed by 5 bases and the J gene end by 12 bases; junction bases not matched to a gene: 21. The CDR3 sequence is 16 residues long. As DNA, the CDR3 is TGTGCCAGCAGTCCTCCCGCAAGGCGGGAGGCCCCGCTTGGGTACTTC. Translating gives CASSPPARREAPLGYF.

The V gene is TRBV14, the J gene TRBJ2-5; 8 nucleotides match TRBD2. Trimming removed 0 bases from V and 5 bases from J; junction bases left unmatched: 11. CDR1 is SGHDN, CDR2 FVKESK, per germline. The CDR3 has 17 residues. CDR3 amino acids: CASSQEVWTSRVETQYF. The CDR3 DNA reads TGTGCCAGCAGCCAAGAAGTTTGGACTAGCCGGGTGGAGACCCAGTACTTC.

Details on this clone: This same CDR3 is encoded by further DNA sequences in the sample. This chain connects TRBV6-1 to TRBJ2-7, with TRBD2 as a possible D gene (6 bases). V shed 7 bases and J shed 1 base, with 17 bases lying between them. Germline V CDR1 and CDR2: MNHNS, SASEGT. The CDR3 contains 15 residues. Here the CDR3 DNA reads TGTGCCAGCAAGGAGCTTCGAGGAGGGTCCTACGAGCAGTACTTC. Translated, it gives CASKELRGGSYEQYF.

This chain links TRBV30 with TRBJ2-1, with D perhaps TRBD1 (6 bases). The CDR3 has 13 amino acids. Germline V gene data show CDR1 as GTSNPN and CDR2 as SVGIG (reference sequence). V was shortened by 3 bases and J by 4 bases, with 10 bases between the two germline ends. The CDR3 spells CAWRQGGYNEQFF. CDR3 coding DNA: TGTGCCTGGAGACAGGGCGGTTACAATGAGCAGTTCTTC.

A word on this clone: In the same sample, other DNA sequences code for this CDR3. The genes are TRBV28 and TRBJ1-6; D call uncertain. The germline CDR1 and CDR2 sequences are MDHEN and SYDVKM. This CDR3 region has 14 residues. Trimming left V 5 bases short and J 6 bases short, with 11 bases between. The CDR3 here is CASSPSLTNSPLHF. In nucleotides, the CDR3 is TGTGCCAGCAGTCCTAGTTTAACTAATTCACCCCTCCACTTT.